Below are 20 T cell receptor beta chains sequenced from a single sample in a study of metastatic and nonmetastatic thyroid tumors (dated by TCRdb to 2020 to 2021). Libraries came from PCR. The sequencer listed for this sample is Illumina HiSeq 4000. TCRdb handled the public reads itself, with Q25 trimming in fastp and clone calling in MiXCR, and kept productive beta chains. The sample contains 7,700 or so clones, around 30% of them found a single time. About a quarter of the sample is taken by the ten largest. No patient had received any treatment before thyroid surgery. Input material: adjacent normal tissue. Receptor source: a male donor with papillary thyroid cancer or a benign thyroid nodule (not recorded which). Some clones in this sample may be carry-over from other donors' samples.

Ten or more counts support this clone. The chain uses TRBV6-2 or TRBV6-3 and TRBJ1-2; 8 bases match TRBD1. Trimming cost V 2 bases and J 7 bases; bases outside gene matches: 9. In germline, CDR1 is MNHEY, CDR2 SVGEGT. This CDR3 spans 15 amino acids. The CDR3 region has the DNA TGTGCCAGCAGTTACGCCGGGCAGGGGGCTAGTGGCTACACCTTC. Translation: CASSYAGQGASGYTF.

The chain links TRBV6-6 to TRBJ2-4, with D tentatively TRBD2 (6 bases). Trimming took off 0 bases at V and 9 bases at J, with 21 bases between the two ends. CDR1 and CDR2 (germline): MNHNY, SVGAGI (reference sequence). CDR3 length: 17 residues. The DNA of the CDR3 is TGTGCCAGCAGTTACTCAGCGGTGGCAGGTCTCGGGGGCATTCAGTACTTC. Its protein product is CASSYSAVAGLGGIQYF.

This clone is classed as medium-sized (0.01 to 0.1%). The chain combines TRBV28 with TRBJ1-5; D is uncertain. V lost 2 bases and J 5 bases, leaving 4 bases between the germline ends. Germline CDR1 MDHEN, CDR2 SYDVKM. CDR3 length: 12 amino acids. The CDR3 reads CASSLADQPQHF. Here the CDR3 DNA reads TGTGCCAGCAGTTTAGCCGATCAGCCCCAGCATTTT.

This clone is categorized as medium-sized. The chain couples TRBV25-1 to TRBJ2-2; D gene uncertain. The V end was cut by 3 bases, the J end by 3 bases, with 5 bases between. Germline V gene lookup returns CDR1 MGHDK and CDR2 SYGVNS. The CDR3 has 13 residues. The DNA for the CDR3 is TGTGCCAGCAGTGATCCCTACACCGGGGAGCTGTTTTTT. It translates to CASSDPYTGELFF.

The CDR3 sequence is CASTGTSGQVGYTF. The CDR3 coding sequence is TGTGCCAGTACCGGGACTTCCGGCCAGGTTGGCTACACCTTC. The chain carries TRBV19 and TRBJ1-2; tentatively, D is TRBD1 (5 bases). Germline loops: CDR1 LNHDA, CDR2 SQIVND (reference sequence). V was cut by 7 bases and J by 7 bases, with 19 bases left in between. This CDR3 region has 14 residues. The full variable domain, with the rest looked up from reference TRBV19 and TRBJ1-2, is DGGITQSPKYLFRKEGQNVTLSCEQNLNHDAMYWYRQDPGQGLRLIYYSQIVNDFQKGDIAEGYSVSREKKESFPLTVTSAQKNPTAFYLCASTGTSGQVGYTFGSGTRLTVV.

This clone qualifies as medium-sized. The chain employs TRBV7-3 and TRBJ2-1, with 11 bases identical to TRBD2. The CDR3 length is 16 residues. The germline CDR1 and CDR2 sequences are SGHTA and FQGTGA. V was clipped by 1 base and J by 4 bases; unmatched bases: 3. The CDR3 DNA reads TGTGCCAGCAGCTTAATCCCTAGCGGGGGGTACAATGAGCAGTTCTTC. This codes for CASSLIPSGGYNEQFF.

The sample holds a few counts of this clone. Other DNA sequences of this sample code for an identical CDR3. The chain has TRBV9 and TRBJ1-1, with no clear D. This CDR3 spans 12 amino acids. Trimming stripped 3 bases from V and 2 bases from J, with 5 bases between. Germline lookup yields CDR1 SGDLS and CDR2 YYNGEE. In nucleotides, the CDR3 is TGTGCCAGCAGCGGGAGCAACACTGAAGCTTTCTTT. It translates to CASSGSNTEAFF.

The CDR3 region has the DNA TGCACCGTAGAGGGACAGTTTGGCGAGCAGTACTTC. This encodes CTVEGQFGEQYF. J is TRBJ2-7 and V is TRBV20-1; 7 bases are a match to TRBD1. Per the germline V gene, CDR1 is DFQATT and CDR2 is SNEGSKA (reference sequence). The CDR3 runs to 12 residues.

The sample holds a few counts of this clone. The rearrangement uses TRBV5-1 and TRBJ1-4, with D possibly being TRBD1 (5 bases). Trimming shortened V by 2 bases and J by 7 bases, and 12 bases separated the two germline ends. Looked up from germline, CDR1 is SGHRS and CDR2 is YFSETQ. The CDR3 has 14 amino acids. The CDR3 DNA follows: TGCGCCAGCAGCTTAACAGGCGGGGCTGAAAAACTGTTTTTT. Protein sequence: CASSLTGGAEKLFF.

This clone was detected only a few times. A much bigger clone sits one base away, suggesting this may be a read error. The chain combines TRBV12-3 or TRBV12-4 with TRBJ1-1, with D unclear. V was trimmed by 3 bases and J by 4 bases, leaving 6 bases between them. The CDR3 totals 12 residues. CDR3 loop: CASSFCSTEAFF. CDR3 bases: TGTGCCAGCAGTTTCTGCTCCACTGAAGCTTTCTTT.

This clone has just a few counts. The rearrangement links TRBV28 to TRBJ1-1; D ambiguous. The CDR3 extends over 14 amino acids. The ends were cut back, 7 bases at V and 0 bases at J, with 12 bases in the middle. The germline V gene has CDR1 MDHEN and CDR2 SYDVKM. The CDR3 loop is CASTPGRMNTEAFF. For the CDR3, the DNA is TGTGCCAGCACTCCCGGACGGATGAACACTGAAGCTTTCTTT. Drawing the rest from reference TRBV28 and TRBJ1-1, the complete variable domain is DVKVTQSSRYLVKRTGEKVFLECVQDMDHENMFWYRQDPGLGLRLIYFSYDVKMKEKGDIPEGYSVSREKKERFSLILESASTNQTSMYLCASTPGRMNTEAFFGQGTRLTVV.

This chain joins TRBV7-9 and TRBJ1-6, with a weak D call TRBD1 (6 bases). The CDR3 extends over 14 amino acids. Germline lookup yields CDR1 SEHNR and CDR2 FQNEAQ (reference sequence). Trimming took 4 bases from V and 9 from J, leaving 13 bases between them. CDR3 in DNA: TGTGCCAGCAGCTGGGCACAGGGAGGTTCACCCCTCCACTTT. Protein sequence: CASSWAQGGSPLHF.

CDR3 nucleotide sequence: TGCGCCAGCAGTGGAATAGCGAGGGGGCCTGAAGTGCAGTACTTC. As protein: CASSGIARGPEVQYF. This chain uses TRBV10-2 with TRBJ2-7; TRBD1 aligns across 7 bases. Germline loops: CDR1 WSHSY, CDR2 SAAADI. After removal of 4 bases from V and 9 bases from J, the junction contained 15 bases not matched to a gene. CDR3 length: 15 amino acids.

This clone qualifies as medium-sized. The gene calls are TRBV19 and TRBJ2-1; 12 bases fit TRBD2. From germline, CDR1 is LNHDA and CDR2 SQIVND (reference sequence). The CDR3 is 17 residues long. The V segment lost 5 bases and the J segment 5 bases; nucleotides outside the gene matches: 10. CDR3 loop: CASSPRLAGAIDNEQFF. The CDR3 DNA is TGTGCCAGTAGTCCTCGACTAGCGGGGGCCATCGACAATGAGCAGTTCTTC.

This clone was seen a few times. Compared with germline, one end of the junction differs, possibly owing to a read error. The gene calls are TRBV7-9 and TRBJ2-2; the D gene is possibly TRBD2 (5 bases). The length of the CDR3 is 12 residues. The V gene's germline CDR1 is SEHNR and CDR2 FQNEAQ (reference sequence). CDR3 sequence reads: CASSLIHGKLFF. The CDR3 region has the DNA TGTGCCAGCAGCTTGATACACGGGAAGCTGTTTTTT. Full variable domain (outside the CDR3, taken from reference TRBV7-9 and TRBJ2-2): DTGVSQNPRHKITKRGQNVTFRCDPISEHNRLYWYRQTLGQGPEFLTYFQNEAQLEKSRLLSDRFSAERPKGSFSTLEIQRTEQGDSAMYLCASSLIHGKLFFGEGSRLTVL.

The chain recombines TRBV6-2 or TRBV6-3 with TRBJ2-7; TRBD2 agrees at 8 bases. Trimming removed 10 bases from V and 5 bases from J; junction bases left unmatched: 10. The CDR3 totals 13 residues. Germline CDR1 and CDR2: MNHEY and SVGEGT. CDR3 bases: TGTGCCACCCACTGGACTAGCATCGACGAGCAGTACTTC. Protein: CATHWTSIDEQYF.

Regarding this clone: One end of the junction does not line up with germline, which may come from a read error. V and J are TRBV6-5 and TRBJ1-5; 8 positions agree with TRBD1. Germline CDR1 reads MNHEY; CDR2 reads SVGAGI. The CDR3 is 16 residues long. CDR3 DNA: TGTGCCAGCAGTTACACAGGGGGGGCGGGCAATCAGCCGCAGCATTTT. Translation: CASSYTGGAGNQPQHF.

The chain employs TRBV9 and TRBJ1-1; TRBD1 agrees at 7 bases. Germline trimming cut 4 bases from V and 3 bases from J; bases unmatched to any gene: 9. Germline CDR1 is SGDLS and CDR2 is YYNGEE. CDR3 length: 15 residues. CDR3 in DNA: TGTGCCAGCAGCACCGACCAGGGGGATTACACTGAAGCTTTCTTT. It specifies CASSTDQGDYTEAFF.

The rearrangement links TRBV6-1 to TRBJ1-4; the D is unclear. The CDR3 is 14 residues long. The V end was cut by 6 bases, the J end by 3 bases, with 11 bases between. CDR1 is MNHNS and CDR2 is SASEGT in the germline V gene. As DNA, the CDR3 is TGTGCCAGCAGCCCGTTGACTGCTAATGAAAAACTGTTTTTT. Residues: CASSPLTANEKLFF.

In this sample, this clone is medium-sized (0.01 to 0.1%). The chain couples TRBV6-1 to TRBJ2-3; no definite D call. CDR1 and CDR2 (germline): MNHNS, SASEGT. The CDR3 covers 14 residues. Trimming shortened V by 6 bases and J by 3 bases, and 13 bases separated the two germline ends. CDR3 sequence: CASSLDGVTDTQYF. The CDR3 region has the DNA TGTGCCAGCAGCCTCGACGGCGTAACAGATACGCAGTATTTT.